This T cell receptor beta chain was sequenced in a study of T cell changes during pregnancy in multiple sclerosis. Clones were sequenced by immunoSEQ multiplex PCR, and TCRdb holds only the in-frame ones, with some missing. The sample contains roughly 60,000 clones, 90% to 97% of which appear only once. The V gene lost 5 bases and the J gene lost 0 bases, with 11 bases spanning the gap. Germline CDR1 is MNHEY and CDR2 is SMNVEV (reference sequence). This CDR3 contains 15 residues. V is TRBV27 and J is TRBJ1-3, with a possible D match to TRBD1 (6 bases). The clonotype comes from a female donor with multiple sclerosis, enrolled in a pregnancy study. This specimen consisted of CD8+ T cells from peripheral blood mononuclear cells, obtained after pregnancy. The CDR3 DNA sequence: TGTGCCAGCAGTCGCGGACAGAGCTCTGGAAACACCATATATTTT. Translated, it gives CASSRGQSSGNTIYF.